This entry is about one TCR beta chain. Its specificity is not known. Compared with germline, one end of the junction differs, possibly owing to a read error. The data originate from a study of blood T cells in healthy people across ages. General study points: Higher diversity and more naive CD4+ cells were features of long-lived donors, compared to aged donors.

The use of a sample-barcoded 5' primer and a J-beta primer mix characterized a second PCR of roughly 7 to 11 cycles. Any given sample supplied a minimum of 2.5 million CDR3-containing paired-end reads. MiXCR was run by TCRdb on the 5' RACE reads, yielding one entry per CDR3 protein. The profile shows approximately 580,000 distinct CDR3 sequences, less than 25% of them singletons. Total RNA was extracted at no less than 6 micrograms per sample. The CDR3 totals 13 residues. The germline CDR1 and CDR2 sequences are SGHRS and YFSETQ. This sample also appeared in a second study, on T cells of mothers and their children. From that study: Biologically related mothers and children overlapped slightly more than unrelated pairs, a non-significant difference.

The chain is built from TRBV5-1 and TRBJ2-3, with D perhaps given as TRBD1 or TRBD2 (5 bases each). Material for sequencing was blood. The receptor comes from a boy aged 5-17 years in good health. CDR3 residues: CASSLGTADPQYF. The CDR3 DNA is TGCGCCAGCAGCCTTGGGACGGCAGATCCGCAGTATTTT.